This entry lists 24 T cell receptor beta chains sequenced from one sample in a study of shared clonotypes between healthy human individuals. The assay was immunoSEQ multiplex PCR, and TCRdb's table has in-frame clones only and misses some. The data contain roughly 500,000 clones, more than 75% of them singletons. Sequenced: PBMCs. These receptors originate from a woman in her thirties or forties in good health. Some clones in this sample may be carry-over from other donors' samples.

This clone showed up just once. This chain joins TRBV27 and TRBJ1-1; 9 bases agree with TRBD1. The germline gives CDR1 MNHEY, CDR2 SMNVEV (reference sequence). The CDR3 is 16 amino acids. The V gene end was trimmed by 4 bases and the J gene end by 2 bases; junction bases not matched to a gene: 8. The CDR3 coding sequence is TGTGCCAGCAGTTGGTTATACAGGGGGCGAAACACTGAAGCTTTCTTT. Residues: CASSWLYRGRNTEAFF.

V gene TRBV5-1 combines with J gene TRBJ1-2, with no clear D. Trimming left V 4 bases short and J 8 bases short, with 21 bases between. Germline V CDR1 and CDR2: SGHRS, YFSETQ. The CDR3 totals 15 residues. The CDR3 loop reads CASSLGFMDSDGYTF. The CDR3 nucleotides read TGCGCCAGCAGCCTAGGATTCATGGATTCGGACGGCTACACCTTC.

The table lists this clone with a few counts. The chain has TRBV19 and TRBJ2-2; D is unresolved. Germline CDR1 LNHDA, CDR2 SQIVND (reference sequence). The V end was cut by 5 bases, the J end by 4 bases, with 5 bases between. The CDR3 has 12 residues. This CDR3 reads CASSSSTGELFF. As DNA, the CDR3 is TGTGCCAGTAGTTCCTCCACCGGGGAGCTGTTTTTT.

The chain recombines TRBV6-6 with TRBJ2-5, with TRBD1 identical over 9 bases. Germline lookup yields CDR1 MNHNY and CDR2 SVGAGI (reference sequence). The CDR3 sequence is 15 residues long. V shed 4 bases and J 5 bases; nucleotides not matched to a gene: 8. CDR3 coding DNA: TGTGCCAGCAGTTGGGCGGGACAGGGCCGGGAGACCCAGTACTTC. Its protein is CASSWAGQGRETQYF.

CDR3 protein: CASSPKSVGTARNYGYTF. CDR3 nucleotide sequence: TGTGCCAGCTCACCAAAATCCGTCGGGACGGCTAGAAACTATGGCTACACCTTC. The chain couples TRBV18 to TRBJ1-2, with TRBD1 as a possible D gene (5 bases). V dropped 2 bases and J dropped 2 bases, with 21 bases sitting between them. Germline V gene data show CDR1 as KGHSH and CDR2 as LQKENI. The CDR3 is made up of 18 amino acids.

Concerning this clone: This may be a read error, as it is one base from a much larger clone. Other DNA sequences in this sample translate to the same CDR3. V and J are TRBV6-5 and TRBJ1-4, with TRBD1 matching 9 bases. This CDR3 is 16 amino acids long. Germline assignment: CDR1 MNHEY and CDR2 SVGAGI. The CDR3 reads CASSYSSGTGIEKLFF. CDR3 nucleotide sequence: TGTGCCAGCAGTTACTCGTCCGGGACAGGGATTGAAAAACTGTTCTTT.

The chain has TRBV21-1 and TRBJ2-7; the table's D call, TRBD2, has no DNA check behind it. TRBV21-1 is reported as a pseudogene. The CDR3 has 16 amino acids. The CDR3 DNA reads TGTGCCAGCAGCACCCGACACAGCGGGACCACCTACGAGCAGTACTTC. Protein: CASSTRHSGTTYEQYF.

In nucleotides, the CDR3 is TGTGCCAGCAGCCAAGAGTTTCGGGTTAGCGGCTACACCTTC. Translating it yields CASSQEFRVSGYTF. The V call is TRBV14, the J call TRBJ1-2; D is undetermined. Germline V gene data show CDR1 as SGHDN and CDR2 as FVKESK. Trimming removed 0 bases at V and 8 bases at J, with 13 bases between. The CDR3 runs 14 residues.

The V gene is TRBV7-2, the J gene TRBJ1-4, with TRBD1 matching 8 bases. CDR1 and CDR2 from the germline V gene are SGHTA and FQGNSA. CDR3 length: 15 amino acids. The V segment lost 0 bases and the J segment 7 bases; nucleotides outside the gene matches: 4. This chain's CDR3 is CASSLAGTGGEKLFF. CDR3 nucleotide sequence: TGTGCCAGCAGCTTAGCGGGAACAGGGGGTGAAAAACTGTTTTTT.

The CDR3 loop is CASSLFRTGANVLTF. The CDR3 DNA sequence: TGTGCCAGCAGTTTATTTCGTACTGGGGCCAACGTCCTGACTTTC. The rearrangement joins TRBV28 to TRBJ2-6; D is unclear. The germline CDR1 and CDR2 sequences are MDHEN and SYDVKM. The CDR3 is 15 residues long. V was shortened by 1 base and J by 2 bases, with 6 bases between the two germline ends. The whole variable domain, remainder taken from reference TRBV28 and TRBJ2-6, is DVKVTQSSRYLVKRTGEKVFLECVQDMDHENMFWYRQDPGLGLRLIYFSYDVKMKEKGDIPEGYSVSREKKERFSLILESASTNQTSMYLCASSLFRTGANVLTFGAGSRLTVL.

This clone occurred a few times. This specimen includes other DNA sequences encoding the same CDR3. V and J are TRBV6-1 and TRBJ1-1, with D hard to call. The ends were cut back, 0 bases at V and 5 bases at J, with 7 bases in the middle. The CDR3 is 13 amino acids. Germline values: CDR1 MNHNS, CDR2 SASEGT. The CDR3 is CASSEARLTEAFF. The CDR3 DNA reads TGTGCCAGCAGTGAAGCGCGTTTGACTGAAGCTTTCTTT.

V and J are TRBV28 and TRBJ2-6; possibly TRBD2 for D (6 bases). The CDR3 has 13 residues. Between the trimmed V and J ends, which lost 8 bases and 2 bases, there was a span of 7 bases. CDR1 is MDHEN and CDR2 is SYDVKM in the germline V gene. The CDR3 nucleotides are TGTGCCAGCGGGGGGACTGGGGCCAACGTCCTGACTTTC. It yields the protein CASGGTGANVLTF.

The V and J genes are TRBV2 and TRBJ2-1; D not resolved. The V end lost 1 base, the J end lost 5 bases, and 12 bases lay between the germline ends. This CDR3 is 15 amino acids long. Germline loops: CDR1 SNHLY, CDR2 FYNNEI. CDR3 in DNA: TGTGCCAGCAGTGAAGAGGGCTTTTTGGACAATGAGCAGTTCTTC. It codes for CASSEEGFLDNEQFF.

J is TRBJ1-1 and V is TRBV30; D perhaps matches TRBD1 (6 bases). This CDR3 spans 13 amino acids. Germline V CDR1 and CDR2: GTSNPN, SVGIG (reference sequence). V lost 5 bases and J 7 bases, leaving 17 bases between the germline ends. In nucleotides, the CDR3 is TGTGCCTGGGGAAGGTGGGGGGCGATTGAAGCTTTCTTT. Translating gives CAWGRWGAIEAFF.

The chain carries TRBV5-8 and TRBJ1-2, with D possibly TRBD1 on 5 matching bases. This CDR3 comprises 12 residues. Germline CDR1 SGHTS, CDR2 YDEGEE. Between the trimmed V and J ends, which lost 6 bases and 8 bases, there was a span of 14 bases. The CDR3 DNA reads TGTGCCAGCACCCGCCCGAGACAGGGCTACACCTTC. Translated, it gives CASTRPRQGYTF.

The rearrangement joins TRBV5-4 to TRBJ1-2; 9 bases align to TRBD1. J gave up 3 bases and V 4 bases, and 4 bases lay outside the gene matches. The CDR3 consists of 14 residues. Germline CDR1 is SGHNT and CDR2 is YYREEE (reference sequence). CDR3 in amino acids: CASSGTGGDYGYTF. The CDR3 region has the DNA TGTGCCAGCAGCGGAACAGGGGGCGACTATGGCTACACCTTC.

The CDR3 spells CASSQLAGGPYEQYF. CDR3 DNA sequence: TGCGCCAGCAGCCAGCTAGCGGGAGGCCCCTACGAGCAGTACTTC. V and J are TRBV5-1 and TRBJ2-7, with 11 positions matching TRBD2. CDR3 size: 15 residues. V gave up 4 bases and J gave up 2 bases; unmatched junction bases: 5. Per the germline V gene, CDR1 is SGHRS and CDR2 is YFSETQ.

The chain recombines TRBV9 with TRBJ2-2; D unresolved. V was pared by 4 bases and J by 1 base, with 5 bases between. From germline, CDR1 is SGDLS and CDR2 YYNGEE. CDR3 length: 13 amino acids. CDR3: CASSPGNTGELFF. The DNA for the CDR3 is TGTGCCAGCAGCCCAGGGAACACCGGGGAGCTGTTTTTT.

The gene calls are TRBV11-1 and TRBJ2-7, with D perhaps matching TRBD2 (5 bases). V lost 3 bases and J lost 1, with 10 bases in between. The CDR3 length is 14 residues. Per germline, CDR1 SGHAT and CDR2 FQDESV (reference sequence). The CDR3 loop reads CASSFRERSYEQYF. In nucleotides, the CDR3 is TGTGCCAGCAGCTTTAGGGAGCGGTCCTACGAGCAGTACTTC.

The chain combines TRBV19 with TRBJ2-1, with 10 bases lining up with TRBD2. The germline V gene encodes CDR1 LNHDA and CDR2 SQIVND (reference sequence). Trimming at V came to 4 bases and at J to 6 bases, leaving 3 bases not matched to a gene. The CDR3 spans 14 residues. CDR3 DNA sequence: TGTGCCAGTAGTACCCGACTAGCGGGCAATGAGCAGTTCTTC. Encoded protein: CASSTRLAGNEQFF.

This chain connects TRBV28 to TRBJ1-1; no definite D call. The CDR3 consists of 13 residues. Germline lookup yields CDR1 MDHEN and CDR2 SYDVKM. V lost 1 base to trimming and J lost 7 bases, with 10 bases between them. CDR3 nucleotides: TGTGCCAGCAGTTTATTCGGGTTGGGTGAAGCTTTCTTT. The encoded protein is CASSLFGLGEAFF. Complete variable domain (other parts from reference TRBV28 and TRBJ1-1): DVKVTQSSRYLVKRTGEKVFLECVQDMDHENMFWYRQDPGLGLRLIYFSYDVKMKEKGDIPEGYSVSREKKERFSLILESASTNQTSMYLCASSLFGLGEAFFGQGTRLTVV.

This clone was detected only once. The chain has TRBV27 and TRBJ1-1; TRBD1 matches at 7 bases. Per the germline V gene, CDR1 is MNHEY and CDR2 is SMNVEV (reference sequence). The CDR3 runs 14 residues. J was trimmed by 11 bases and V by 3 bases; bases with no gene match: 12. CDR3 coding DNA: TGTGCCAGCAGTTTCCTCACAGGGGAGGTTGGTGCTTTCTTT. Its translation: CASSFLTGEVGAFF.

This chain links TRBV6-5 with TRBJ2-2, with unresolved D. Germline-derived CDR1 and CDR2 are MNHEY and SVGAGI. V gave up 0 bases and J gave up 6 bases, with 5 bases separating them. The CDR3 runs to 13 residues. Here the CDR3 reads CASSYSGSGELFF. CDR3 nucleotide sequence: TGTGCCAGCAGTTACTCGGGGTCCGGGGAGCTGTTTTTT.

CDR3 nucleotide sequence: TGTGCCAGCAGCCCCCGGCGCAGGACCTTAAGCTATGGCTACACCTTC. Residues: CASSPRRRTLSYGYTF. V is TRBV5-8 and J is TRBJ1-2; no firm D call. The CDR3 sequence is 16 residues long. The germline gives CDR1 SGHTS, CDR2 YDEGEE. V lost 4 bases and J lost 4, with 20 bases in between.